This T cell receptor (beta chain) was observed in a study of blood T cell repertoires in COVID-19 (dated by TCRdb to about 2020). Regarding the study in general: The collaborator samples originated in the United States, Italy and Spain and spanned the acute and convalescent phases of COVID-19. The prospective study material was composed of cDNA or gDNA derived from T cells, B-cell-depleted T cells, or PBMCs. The dataset comprised deeply sampled blood TCRbeta repertoires from subjects exposed to, actively infected with, or recovered from COVID-19. The repertoires were made available in a free public database intended to serve as a resource for research on the immune response to SARS-CoV-2. Samples came from the ongoing ImmuneRACE study (first 160 participants) plus 1,254 subjects from 6 global collaborators. Nearly every sample came with metadata listing a de-identified subject ID, COVID-19 status, age in years and sex. Where available, HLA class I and class II types were taken from metadata supplied by the sample provider and were not determined by assay-based typing. What the research found in general, with its limitations: The amount of clinical and demographic metadata varied by source and participant and was provided uncurated.

TCRbeta CDR3 regions were amplified from genomic DNA by means of the immunoSEQ Assay, a bias-controlled multiplex PCR. The paper's processing steps were these. Within the assay, amplification of reference gene primers was used to estimate how many nucleated cells each sample contained. To quantify the absolute abundance of each unique TCRbeta CDR3 rearrangement, sequence reads were collapsed and filtered. For each sample, productive Simpson clonality was calculated by taking the square root of Simpson's diversity index across productive rearrangements. In its TCRdb copy, this immuneACCESS table keeps in-frame sequences only and misses some clones. Where compared with another copy, unresolved V genes explain less than half of these, and the others have no known cause. V and J calls and clone size are given by that table; D and trimming were obtained from the DNA. This sample comprises approximately 76,000 clones, around nine tenths of them detected only once. 1.5% to 2.5% of the sample goes to the ten largest clones.

The CDR3 measures 14 amino acids from cysteine to phenylalanine. Only the CDR3 part of the read is kept: 42 bases, read in frame from the first base. Looking up the germline V gene yields CDR1 MDHEN and CDR2 SYDVKM. Trimming leaves V shorter by 8 bases and J shorter by 2 bases, with the junction holding 3 bases beyond the gene matches. Each collaborating institution followed its own protocols to collect whole blood in K2EDTA tubes. Collaborator samples were shipped for TCRbeta analysis as frozen whole blood, isolated PBMCs, or DNA extracted from either sample type. Points on this clone: This receptor's antigen is unknown. Base qualities are missing; no much larger clone stands one base away.

The chain couples TRBV28 to TRBJ2-7, with 13 junctional bases fitting TRBD2. The sample comprised peripheral blood. This TCR derives from a woman in her sixties with acute or convalescent COVID-19. The CDR3 sequence is CASAGLAGTYEQYF. The bases are TGTGCCAGCGCGGGACTAGCGGGGACCTACGAGCAGTACTTC.